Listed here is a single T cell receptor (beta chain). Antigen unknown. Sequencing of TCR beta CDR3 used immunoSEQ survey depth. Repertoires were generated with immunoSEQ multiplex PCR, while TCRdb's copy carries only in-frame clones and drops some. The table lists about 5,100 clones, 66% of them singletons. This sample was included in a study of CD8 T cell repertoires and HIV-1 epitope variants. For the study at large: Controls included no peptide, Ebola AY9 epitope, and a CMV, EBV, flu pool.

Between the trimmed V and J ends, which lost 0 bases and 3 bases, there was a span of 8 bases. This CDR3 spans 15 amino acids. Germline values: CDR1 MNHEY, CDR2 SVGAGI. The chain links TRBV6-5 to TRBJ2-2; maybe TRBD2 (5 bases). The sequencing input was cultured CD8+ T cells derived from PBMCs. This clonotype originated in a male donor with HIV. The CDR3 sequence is CASSYSAGHTGELFF. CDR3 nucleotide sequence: TGTGCCAGCAGTTACTCGGCGGGCCACACCGGGGAGCTGTTTTTT.